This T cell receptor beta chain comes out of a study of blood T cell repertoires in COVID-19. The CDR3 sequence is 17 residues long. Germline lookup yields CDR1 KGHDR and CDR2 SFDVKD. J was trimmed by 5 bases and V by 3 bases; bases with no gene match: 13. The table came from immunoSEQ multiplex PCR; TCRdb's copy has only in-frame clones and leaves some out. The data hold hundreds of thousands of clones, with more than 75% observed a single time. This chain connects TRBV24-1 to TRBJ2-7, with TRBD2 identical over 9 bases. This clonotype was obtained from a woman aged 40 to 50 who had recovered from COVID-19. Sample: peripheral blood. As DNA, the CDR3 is TGTGCCACCAGTGATAGGCGGGAGGGGACCCCGTTGGACGAGCAGTACTTC. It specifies CATSDRREGTPLDEQYF.